The source of this T cell receptor beta chain is a study of read filtering for tumor transcriptome and immune sequencing. Study details: IR-seq gave about 3.5 to 11 million TCR reads per sample; RNA-seq gave roughly 80 to 1,300.

The library was built from 400 ng RNA with molecular barcoded adaptors for alpha/delta and beta/gamma chains. TCRdb ran MiXCR on the reads and lists one entry per CDR3 protein. The sample lists 65,000 or so distinct CDR3 sequences, less than 20% occurring once. The germline V gene has CDR1 LNHDA and CDR2 SQIVND (reference sequence). This CDR3 spans 14 amino acids. V lost 3 bases to trimming and J lost 2 bases, with 5 bases between them. Note on this clonotype: Its antigen remains unidentified.

The study's findings and limits: Around 84% of IR-seq clonotypes had one read, totaling around 3.3% of reads; RNA-seq: roughly 76% and 46%. The sorted CD138-negative fraction was a mixed bone marrow immune population, not purified T cells. Even smaller IR-seq throughput identified most shared clonotypes.

This chain uses TRBV19 with TRBJ2-6; D is ambiguous. What was sequenced was a population of CD138-negative cells sorted from bone marrow. This sequence was found in a donor at least 40 years old with multiple myeloma. CDR3 in amino acids: CASSMQAGANVLTF. In DNA, the CDR3 is TGTGCCAGTAGTATGCAGGCTGGGGCCAACGTCCTGACTTTC. The entire variable domain, with the rest obtained from reference TRBV19 and TRBJ2-6, is as follows: DGGITQSPKYLFRKEGQNVTLSCEQNLNHDAMYWYRQDPGQGLRLIYYSQIVNDFQKGDIAEGYSVSREKKESFPLTVTSAQKNPTAFYLCASSMQAGANVLTFGAGSRLTVL.